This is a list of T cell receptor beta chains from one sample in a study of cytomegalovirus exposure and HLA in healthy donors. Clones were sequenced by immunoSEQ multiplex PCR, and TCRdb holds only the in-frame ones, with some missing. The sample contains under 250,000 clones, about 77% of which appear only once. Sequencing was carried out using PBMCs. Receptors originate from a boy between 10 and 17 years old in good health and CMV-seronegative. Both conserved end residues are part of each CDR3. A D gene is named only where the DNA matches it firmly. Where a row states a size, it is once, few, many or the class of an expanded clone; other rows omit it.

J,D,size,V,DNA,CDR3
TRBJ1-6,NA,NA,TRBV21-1,TGTGCCAGCAGCCACCGGGACAGACCCTCCAGGAATAATTCACCCCTCCACTTT,CASSHRDRPSRNNSPLHF
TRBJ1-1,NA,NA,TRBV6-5,TGTGCCGGGGACTTACGGAACACTGAAGCTTTCTTT,CAGDLRNTEAFF
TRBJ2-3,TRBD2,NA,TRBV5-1,TGCGCCACCAACCCGGGACTAGCGGGCACCACAGATACGCAGTATTTT,CATNPGLAGTTDTQYF
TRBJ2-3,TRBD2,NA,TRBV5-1,TGCGCCAGCAGCTTGGATACGGGAGGTGGGGCAGATACGCAGTATTTT,CASSLDTGGGADTQYF
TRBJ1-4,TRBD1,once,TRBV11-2,TGTGCCAGCAGCTGGACCGGGACAGCCATCGATAATGAAAAACTGTTTTTT,CASSWTGTAIDNEKLFF
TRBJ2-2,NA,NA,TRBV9,TGTGCCAGCACGCCTATCGCTAGCTCCACCGGGGAGCTGTTTTTT,CASTPIASSTGELFF
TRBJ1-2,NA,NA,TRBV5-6,TGTGCCAGCAGCTTCGGTTTCTATGGCTACACCTTC,CASSFGFYGYTF
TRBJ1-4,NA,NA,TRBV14,TGTGCCAGCAGCTTCGGGAAAAGGACCCCACCCCGAGATGAAAAACTGTTTTTT,CASSFGKRTPPRDEKLFF
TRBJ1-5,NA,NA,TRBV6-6,TGTGCCAGCAGAGGGGGAAATCAGCCCCAGCATTTT,CASRGGNQPQHF
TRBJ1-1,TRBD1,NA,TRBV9,TGTGCCAGCAGCGTAGCCGGGACAGGGAAAACTGAAGCTTTCTTT,CASSVAGTGKTEAFF
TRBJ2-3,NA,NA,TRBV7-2,TGTGCCAGCACACGAGTTAGCACAGATACGCAGTATTTT,CASTRVSTDTQYF
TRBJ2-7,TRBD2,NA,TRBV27,TGTGCCAGCAGTACCCTGACTAGCGGGAGGGCCGGGACTGTGCGCGAGCAGTACTTC,CASSTLTSGRAGTVREQYF
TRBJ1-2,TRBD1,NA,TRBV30,TGTGCCTGGAGTGCGACAGGGGGCGATGGCTACACCTTC,CAWSATGGDGYTF
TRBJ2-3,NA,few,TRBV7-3,TGTGCCAGCAGCCCGTCCGGGACTTCTTCAGATACGCAGTATTTT,CASSPSGTSSDTQYF
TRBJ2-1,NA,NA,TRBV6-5,TGTGCCAGCAGTCCCTATAGCGGATCTGAGCAGTTCTTC,CASSPYSGSEQFF
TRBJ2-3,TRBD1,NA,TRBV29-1,TGCAGCGTGGCGGACAGGGGGCCCACAGATACGCAGTATTTT,CSVADRGPTDTQYF
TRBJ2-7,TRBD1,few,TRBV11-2,TGTGCCAGCAGCTCCGGACAGGGGAGGCCCTACGAGCAGTACTTC,CASSSGQGRPYEQYF
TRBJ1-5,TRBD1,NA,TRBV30,TGTGCCTGGAGTGGGACAGGGGGGGGTCAGCCCCAGCATTTT,CAWSGTGGGQPQHF
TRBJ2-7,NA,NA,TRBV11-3,TGTGCCAGCAGCTTGAGAGGGCAGAGTTACGAGCAGTACTTC,CASSLRGQSYEQYF
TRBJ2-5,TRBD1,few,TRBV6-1,TGTGCCAGCAGTGACGGGACAGGGGGCCAAGAGACCCAGTACTTC,CASSDGTGGQETQYF
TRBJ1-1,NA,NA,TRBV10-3,TGTGCCATCAGCGCGACGGGGGAAGGTGAAGCTTTCTTT,CAISATGEGEAFF
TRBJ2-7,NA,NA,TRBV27,TGTGCCAGCAGCTTAATCAGGGAGGTAAGGTTCGGCGAGCAGTACTTC,CASSLIREVRFGEQYF
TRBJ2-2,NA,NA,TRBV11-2,TGTGCCAGCAGCGTCCAGGGTGTCGACACCGGGGAGCTGTTTTTT,CASSVQGVDTGELFF
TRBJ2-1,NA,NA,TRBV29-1,TGCAGCGTGCTACTAGTCTCCTACAATGAGCAGTTCTTC,CSVLLVSYNEQFF
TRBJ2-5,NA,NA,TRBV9,TGTGCCAGCAGCTCAGACGGGATCGGCGGGGAGACCCAGTACTTC,CASSSDGIGGETQYF
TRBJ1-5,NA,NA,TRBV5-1,TGCGCCAGCAGCTTCGGGGACAATCAGCCCCAGCATTTT,CASSFGDNQPQHF
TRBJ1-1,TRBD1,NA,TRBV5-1,TGCGCCAGCAGCCCAGGACAGGTGTCACTGGAAGCTTTCTTT,CASSPGQVSLEAFF
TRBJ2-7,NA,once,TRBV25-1,TGTGCCAGCAGTTACATGTATTCCTACGAGCAGTACTTC,CASSYMYSYEQYF
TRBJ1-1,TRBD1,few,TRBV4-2,TGTGCCAGCAGCCAAGAGGAGGGGACAGGGGTTAAGGCTGAAGCTTTCTTT,CASSQEEGTGVKAEAFF
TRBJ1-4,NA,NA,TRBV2,TGTGCCAGCAGTGACAGGGGAGGGTATGAAAAACTGTTTTTT,CASSDRGGYEKLFF
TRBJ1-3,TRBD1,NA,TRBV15,TGTGCCACCAGCAGGGGGACAGGGGGAAACACCATATATTTT,CATSRGTGGNTIYF
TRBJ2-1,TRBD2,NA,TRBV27,TGTGCCAGCAACTCAAGACTAGCGGGGGGGGTCGGTTTAAACAATGAGCAGTTCTTC,CASNSRLAGGVGLNNEQFF
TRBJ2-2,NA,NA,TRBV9,TGTGCCAGCAGCGTAGCGTCGAGGGAGAACACCGGGGAGCTGTTTTTT,CASSVASRENTGELFF
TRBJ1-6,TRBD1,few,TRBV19,TGTGCCAGTAGTATAGCACCGGGACAGGGGACGAATTCACCCCTCCACTTT,CASSIAPGQGTNSPLHF
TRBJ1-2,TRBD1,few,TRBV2,TGTGCCAGCAGGGAGGGACAGGAGTATGGCTACACCTTC,CASREGQEYGYTF
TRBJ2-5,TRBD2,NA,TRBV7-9,TGTGCCAGCAGCTTAGATGGGGGAGGGGAGACCCAGTACTTC,CASSLDGGGETQYF
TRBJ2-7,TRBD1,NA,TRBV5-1,TGCGCCAGCAGCACGACAGGGGGCAGGTCCTACGAGCAGTACTTC,CASSTTGGRSYEQYF
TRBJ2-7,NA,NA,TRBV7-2,TGTGCCAGCAGCCCTGCAGGGATCAGCGAGCAGTACTTC,CASSPAGISEQYF
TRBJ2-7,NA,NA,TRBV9,TGTGCCAGCAGCGTAGATCTATCCTACGAGCAGTACTTC,CASSVDLSYEQYF
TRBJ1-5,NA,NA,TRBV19,TGTGCCAGTAATCCGAGGGGGGGAAGCAATCAGCCCCAGCATTTT,CASNPRGGSNQPQHF
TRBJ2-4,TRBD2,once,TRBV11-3,TGTGCCAGCAGCCCCCGACTAGCGGGGAGCATTCAGTACTTC,CASSPRLAGSIQYF
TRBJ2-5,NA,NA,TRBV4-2,TGTGCCAGCAGCCAAGATGGGCTGGAGACCCAGTACTTC,CASSQDGLETQYF